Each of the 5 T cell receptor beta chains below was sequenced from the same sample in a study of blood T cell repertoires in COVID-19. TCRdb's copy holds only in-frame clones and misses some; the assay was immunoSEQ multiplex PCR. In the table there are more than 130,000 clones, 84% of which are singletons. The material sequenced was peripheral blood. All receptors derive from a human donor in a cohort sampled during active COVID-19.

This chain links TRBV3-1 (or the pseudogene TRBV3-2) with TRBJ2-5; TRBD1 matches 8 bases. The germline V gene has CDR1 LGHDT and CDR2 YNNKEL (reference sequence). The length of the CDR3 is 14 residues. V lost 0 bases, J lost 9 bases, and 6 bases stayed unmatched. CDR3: CASSQDPSGQAQYF. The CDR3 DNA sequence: TGTGCCAGCAGCCAAGACCCCTCGGGACAGGCCCAGTACTTC.

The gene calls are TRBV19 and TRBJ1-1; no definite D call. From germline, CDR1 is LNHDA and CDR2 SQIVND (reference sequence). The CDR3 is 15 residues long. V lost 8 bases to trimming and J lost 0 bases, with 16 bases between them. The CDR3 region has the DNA TGTGCCAGTCGGAGGGATTCCGGACTGAACACTGAAGCTTTCTTT. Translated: CASRRDSGLNTEAFF.

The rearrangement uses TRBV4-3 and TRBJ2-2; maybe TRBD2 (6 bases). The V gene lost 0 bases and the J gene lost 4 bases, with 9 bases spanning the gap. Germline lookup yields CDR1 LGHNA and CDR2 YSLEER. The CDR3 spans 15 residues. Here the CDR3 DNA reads TGCGCCAGCAGCCAAGAGGGGCGGGGCACCGGGGAGCTGTTTTTT. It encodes CASSQEGRGTGELFF.

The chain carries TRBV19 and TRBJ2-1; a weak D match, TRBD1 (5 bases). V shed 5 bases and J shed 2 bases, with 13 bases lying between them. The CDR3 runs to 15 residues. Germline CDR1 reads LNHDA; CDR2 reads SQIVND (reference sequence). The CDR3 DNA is TGTGCCAGTAGTGGCCTGATAGGGGCCTACAATGAGCAGTTCTTC. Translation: CASSGLIGAYNEQFF.

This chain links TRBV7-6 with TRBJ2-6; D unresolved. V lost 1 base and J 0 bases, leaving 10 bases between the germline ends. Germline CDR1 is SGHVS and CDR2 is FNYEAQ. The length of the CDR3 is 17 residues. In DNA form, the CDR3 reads TGTGCCAGCAGCTTAGTACGTGAGGCCTCTGGGGCCAACGTCCTGACTTTC. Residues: CASSLVREASGANVLTF.